This entry features one T cell receptor beta chain sequence. Sequencing was performed with immunoSEQ multiplex PCR; in TCRdb, only in-frame clones are kept and a portion is missing. Among 2 million to 2.5 million clones listed, approximately 96% were seen once. This entry belongs to a study of shared clonotypes between healthy human individuals. The sequence was collected from a man between 18 and 35 years old in good health. Sample: naive CD4+ T cells sorted from blood. As for subset: CD45RA+ positively selected.

The CDR3 DNA follows: TGTGCCAGCATACGAGGCAGGACCCCCCCGGATACGCAGTATTTT. Protein product: CASIRGRTPPDTQYF. The chain links TRBV6-6 to TRBJ2-3; no definite D call. The length of the CDR3 is 15 residues. Trimming removed 7 bases from V and 6 bases from J, with 20 bases in between. In germline, CDR1 is MNHNY, CDR2 SVGAGI (reference sequence).